These 18 T cell receptor beta chains originate from one sample sequenced in a study of tumor-infiltrating lymphocytes in oesophageal squamous cell carcinoma. Using its own MiXCR run on the PCR reads, TCRdb lists one record per CDR3 protein. The sample shows approximately 18,000 distinct CDR3 sequences, about 43% of them seen only once. Sequencing was performed on normal esophageal tissue next to the tumor. The receptor set was obtained from a female donor with esophageal squamous cell carcinoma.

J is TRBJ2-3 and V is TRBV12-3 or TRBV12-4; 9 bases align to TRBD2. The CDR3 is 17 amino acids. V trimming: 1 base; J trimming: 3 bases; junction bases outside the gene matches: 8. The DNA of the CDR3 is TGTGCCAGCAGTTTAGTGAGCACTAGCGGGTTGACAGATACGCAGTATTTT. Encoded protein: CASSLVSTSGLTDTQYF.

The chain is built from TRBV9 and TRBJ1-1; maybe TRBD1 (5 bases). The V gene's germline CDR1 is SGDLS and CDR2 YYNGEE. Trimming removed 3 bases from V and 0 bases from J, with 9 bases in between. The CDR3 consists of 14 residues. The CDR3 region has the DNA TGTGCCAGCAGCGCCAGGGTTTTGAACACTGAAGCTTTCTTT. Its protein is CASSARVLNTEAFF.

The chain has TRBV7-8 and TRBJ2-6, with D possibly being TRBD2 (7 bases). The J call is uncertain, as TRBJ2-7 better fits the DNA end. Germline V CDR1 and CDR2: SGHVS, FQNEAQ. The CDR3 runs to 18 residues. This CDR3 is CASSLVVGGLGGAYEQYF. The CDR3 DNA follows: TGTGCCAGCAGCTTAGTAGTAGGGGGGTTGGGGGGGGCCTACGAGCAGTACTTC.

This clonotype was recorded at least ten times. This chain connects TRBV11-2 to TRBJ2-7, with D unresolved. Trimming took off 3 bases at V and 9 bases at J, with 21 bases between the two ends. The CDR3 is 15 residues long. Germline V gives CDR1 SGHAT, CDR2 FQNNGV. The CDR3 region is CASSFDRAHHQGQYF. The CDR3, as DNA: TGTGCCAGCAGCTTTGATCGAGCCCACCACCAAGGGCAGTACTTC.

A few counts support this clonotype. The chain is built from TRBV6-1 and TRBJ2-7; 14 nucleotides match TRBD2. TRBJ2-1 matches the DNA end more closely, so the J call is doubtful. Germline values: CDR1 MNHNS, CDR2 SASEGT. CDR3 length equals 15 residues. The DNA for the CDR3 is TGTGCCAGCAGCCGGGGACTAGCGGGAGCCAATGAGCAGTTCTTC. The encoded protein is CASSRGLAGANEQFF.

This clonotype was found many times. V and J are TRBV27 and TRBJ2-5; TRBD2 is a possible D gene (6 bases). The DNA end is more similar to TRBJ2-7, so the J call may be wrong. Looked up from germline, CDR1 is MNHEY and CDR2 is SMNVEV (reference sequence). The CDR3 consists of 14 residues. In DNA form, the CDR3 reads TGTGCCAGCAGTTTAAGTAGGGAGGCCTACGAGCAGTACTTC. Its protein product is CASSLSREAYEQYF.

This clonotype occurred many times. As DNA, the CDR3 is TGTGCCAGCAGTTTAAATCCGGCGAATGAGCAGTTCTTC. This codes for CASSLNPANEQFF. The V and J genes are TRBV27 and TRBJ2-1; no firm D call. Germline CDR1 MNHEY, CDR2 SMNVEV (reference sequence). Between the trimmed V and J ends, which lost 2 bases and 7 bases, there was a span of 9 bases. The CDR3 has 13 residues.

This clonotype was observed many times. The rearrangement uses TRBV5-1 and TRBJ2-3; 11 positions match TRBD2. This CDR3 contains 15 residues. With 7 bases clipped from V and 3 bases from J, the junction kept 7 bases outside the gene matches. Germline lookup yields CDR1 SGHRS and CDR2 YFSETQ. CDR3 coding DNA: TGCGCCAGCCGTACTAGCGGGAGCGGGACAGATACGCAGTATTTT. Translating gives CASRTSGSGTDTQYF.

This clonotype came up many times. The V gene is TRBV28, the J gene TRBJ1-2; maybe TRBD1 (5 bases). The CDR3 sequence is 15 residues long. Germline values: CDR1 MDHEN, CDR2 SYDVKM. Trimming stripped 3 bases from V and 4 bases from J, with 15 bases between. CDR3 nucleotide sequence: TGTGCCAGCAGTTTGTCTGGAAGGGGAGGCTATGGCTACACCTTC. This sequence encodes CASSLSGRGGYGYTF.

The rearrangement uses TRBV19 and TRBJ2-2; 11 bases match TRBD2. The CDR3 spans 19 residues. The V and J ends lost 4 bases and 5 bases, in that order; junction bases with no gene match: 15. From germline, CDR1 is LNHDA and CDR2 SQIVND (reference sequence). The CDR3 bases are TGTGCCAGTAGTAACTACAAAGTTCCGGGACTAGCGGCTACCGGGGAGCTGTTTTTT. Its translation: CASSNYKVPGLAATGELFF.

This chain connects TRBV12-3 or TRBV12-4 to TRBJ2-7, with 7 bases that match TRBD2. CDR3 length equals 14 residues. Trimming at V came to 1 base and at J to 3 bases, leaving 3 bases not matched to a gene. The CDR3 coding sequence is TGTGCCAGCAGTTTAGTTGGCGGGAGCTACGAGCAGTACTTC. It encodes CASSLVGGSYEQYF.

As for this clonotype: This CDR3 is missing its conserved last phenylalanine or tryptophan, likely due to a read error. Because the CDR3's place on the DNA is in doubt, the DNA is left out and the CDR3 is given as listed by TCRdb. This rearrangement joins TRBV7-3 to TRBJ2-1; the listed D gene, TRBD2, was not tested against the DNA. The CDR3 sequence runs 16 residues, both termini included. Germline V lookup: CDR1 SGHTA, CDR2 FQGTGA. Here the CDR3 reads CASKITGDQSPLHFGN.

This clonotype came up many times. The chain recombines TRBV6-1 with TRBJ1-6; D may be TRBD1 (5 bases). CDR1 is MNHNS and CDR2 is SASEGT in the germline V gene. Between the trimmed V and J ends, which lost 7 bases and 8 bases, there was a span of 18 bases. This CDR3 region has 15 residues. In nucleotides, the CDR3 is TGTGCCAGCAAACGAAGTATGGGGGTCGATTCACCCCTCCACTTT. It specifies CASKRSMGVDSPLHF.

This clonotype was seen many times. Here the CDR3 reads CASSVERSSSYEQYF. The CDR3 nucleotides are TGTGCCAGCAGTGTAGAGCGATCAAGCTCCTACGAGCAGTACTTC. The chain recombines TRBV6-1 with TRBJ2-7; no clear D. The ends were cut back, 4 bases at V and 0 bases at J, with 13 bases in the middle. CDR1 is MNHNS, CDR2 SASEGT, per germline. CDR3 length equals 15 residues.

This clonotype is labeled medium-sized. This chain joins TRBV7-2 and TRBJ2-1; D uncertain. CDR1 is SGHTA and CDR2 is FQGNSA in the germline V gene. With 3 bases removed from V and 0 bases from J, the gap between germline ends came to 6 bases. CDR3 length: 14 residues. The CDR3 spells CASSFGFSYNEQFF. The DNA of the CDR3 is TGTGCCAGCAGCTTCGGATTCTCCTACAATGAGCAGTTCTTC.

The chain employs TRBV12-5 and TRBJ2-5, with D possibly called TRBD1 or TRBD2 (7 bases each). The germline V gene has CDR1 LGHNT and CDR2 FRNRAP. This CDR3 spans 16 amino acids. Trimming shortened V by 3 bases and J by 0 bases, and 14 bases separated the two germline ends. The CDR3 here is CASGFQGGRYQETQYF. CDR3 nucleotide sequence: TGTGCTAGTGGTTTTCAGGGGGGGAGGTACCAAGAGACCCAGTACTTC.

J is TRBJ1-1 and V is TRBV5-1; no clear D gene. There are 12 residues in the CDR3. V was cut by 0 bases and J by 5 bases, with 5 bases left in between. Per the germline V gene, CDR1 is SGHRS and CDR2 is YFSETQ. The CDR3: CASSLDMTEAFF. Here the CDR3 DNA reads TGCGCCAGCAGCTTGGATATGACTGAAGCTTTCTTT.

A few counts support this clonotype. The chain joins TRBV12-3 or TRBV12-4 to TRBJ2-5, with 7 bases that match TRBD2. The J call may be faulty, since TRBJ2-7 better matches the DNA end. The CDR3 sequence is 13 residues long. The CDR3 DNA sequence: TGTGCCAGCAGTAAGAATAGCGGGTACGAGCAGTACTTC. It is translated as CASSKNSGYEQYF.